This T cell receptor beta chain was captured in a study of CD8+ T cells in alopecia areata. Study at large: People stayed on tofacitinib for 6 to 18 months, then stopped the drug for 6 months. The study's findings and limits: In scalp and blood during tofacitinib, many expanded lesional clones persisted.

V lost 6 bases and J 2 bases, leaving 10 bases between the germline ends. CDR1 and CDR2 (germline): MNHEY, SMNVEV (reference sequence). The CDR3 spans 13 residues. As the sequencing template, cDNA was produced by extracting RNA and reverse transcribing it. Generated by immunoSEQ multiplex PCR, the TCRdb table keeps only in-frame clones and is missing some. The sample includes roughly 180,000 clones, 45% to 75% of them seen just once. As to treatment: oral pan-JAK inhibitor, 5-10 mg twice daily. Isolation of CD4+ and CD8+ T cells from PBMCs was achieved by sorting. As to this clone: What it binds is unknown.

Sample: CD4+ T cells sorted from blood, taken at week 4, from a patient treated with tofacitinib. The clonotype comes from a human donor with alopecia areata. This chain uses TRBV27 with TRBJ1-1; D is undetermined. DNA for the CDR3: TGTGCCAGCAGCCAGGCATTAAACACTGAAGCTTTCTTT. Its protein product is CASSQALNTEAFF.